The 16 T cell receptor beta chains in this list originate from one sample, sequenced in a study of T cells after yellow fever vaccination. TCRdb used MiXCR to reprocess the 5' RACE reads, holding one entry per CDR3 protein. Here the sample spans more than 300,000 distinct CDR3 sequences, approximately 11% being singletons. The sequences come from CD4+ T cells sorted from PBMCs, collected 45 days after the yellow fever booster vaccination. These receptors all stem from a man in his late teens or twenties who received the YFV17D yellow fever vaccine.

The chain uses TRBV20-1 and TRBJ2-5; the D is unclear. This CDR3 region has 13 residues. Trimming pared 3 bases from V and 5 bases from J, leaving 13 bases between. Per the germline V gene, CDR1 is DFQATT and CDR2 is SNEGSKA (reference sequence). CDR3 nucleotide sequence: TGCAGTGCTAGGGCAACCAGCCGGGAGACCCAGTACTTC. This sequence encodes CSARATSRETQYF.

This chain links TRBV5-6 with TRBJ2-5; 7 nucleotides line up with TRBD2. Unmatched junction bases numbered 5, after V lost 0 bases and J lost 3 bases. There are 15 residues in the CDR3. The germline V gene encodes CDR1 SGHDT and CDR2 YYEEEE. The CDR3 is CASSLDAGEKETQYF. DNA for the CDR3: TGTGCCAGCAGCTTGGACGCGGGGGAGAAAGAGACCCAGTACTTC.

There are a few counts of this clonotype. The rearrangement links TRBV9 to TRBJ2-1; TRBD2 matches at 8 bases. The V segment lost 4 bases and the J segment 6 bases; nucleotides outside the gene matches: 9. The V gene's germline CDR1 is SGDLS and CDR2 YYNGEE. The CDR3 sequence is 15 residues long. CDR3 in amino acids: CASSPLGLVGNEQFF. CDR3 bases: TGTGCCAGCAGCCCCTTGGGACTAGTTGGCAATGAGCAGTTCTTC.

Here the CDR3 DNA reads TGCAGTGTTGCCCCTTCGAGTCGTCCTGAAGCTTTCTTT. Encoded protein: CSVAPSSRPEAFF. The J gene is TRBJ1-1, the V gene TRBV20-1; D call uncertain. CDR1 is DFQATT and CDR2 is SNEGSKA in the germline V gene (reference sequence). This CDR3 contains 13 residues. The V end lost 7 bases, the J end lost 6 bases, and 18 bases lay between the germline ends.

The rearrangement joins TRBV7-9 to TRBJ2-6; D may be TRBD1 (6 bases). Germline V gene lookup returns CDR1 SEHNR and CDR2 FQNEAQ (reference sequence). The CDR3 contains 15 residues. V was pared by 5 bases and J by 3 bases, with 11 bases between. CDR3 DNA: TGTGCCAGCAGCCCGTCAGGGGTTGGGGCCAACGTCCTGACTTTC. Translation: CASSPSGVGANVLTF.

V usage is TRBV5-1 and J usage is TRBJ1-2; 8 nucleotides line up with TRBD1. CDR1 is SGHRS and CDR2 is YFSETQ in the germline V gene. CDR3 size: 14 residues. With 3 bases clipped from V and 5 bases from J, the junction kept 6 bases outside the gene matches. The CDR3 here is CASSSERTGYGYTF. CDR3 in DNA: TGCGCCAGCAGCTCAGAGAGGACAGGGTATGGCTACACCTTC.

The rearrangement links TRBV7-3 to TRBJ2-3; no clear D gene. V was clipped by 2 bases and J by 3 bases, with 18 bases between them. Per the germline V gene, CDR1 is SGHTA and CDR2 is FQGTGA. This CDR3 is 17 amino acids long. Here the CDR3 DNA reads TGTGCCAGCAGCTTACTCGGGCAGCCCTTGGGTACAGATACGCAGTATTTT. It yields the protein CASSLLGQPLGTDTQYF.

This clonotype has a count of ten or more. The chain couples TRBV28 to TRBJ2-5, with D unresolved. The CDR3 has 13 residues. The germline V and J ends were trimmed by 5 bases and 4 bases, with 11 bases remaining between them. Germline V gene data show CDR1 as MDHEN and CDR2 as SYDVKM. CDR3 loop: CASSTPASETQYF. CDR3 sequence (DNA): TGTGCCAGCAGTACACCGGCTTCAGAGACCCAGTACTTC.

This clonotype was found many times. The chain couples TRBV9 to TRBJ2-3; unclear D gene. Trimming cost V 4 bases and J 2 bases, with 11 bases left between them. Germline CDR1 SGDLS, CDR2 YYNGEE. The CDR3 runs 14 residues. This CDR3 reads CASSPQTTTDTQYF. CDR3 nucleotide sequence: TGTGCCAGCAGCCCTCAAACAACCACAGATACGCAGTATTTT.

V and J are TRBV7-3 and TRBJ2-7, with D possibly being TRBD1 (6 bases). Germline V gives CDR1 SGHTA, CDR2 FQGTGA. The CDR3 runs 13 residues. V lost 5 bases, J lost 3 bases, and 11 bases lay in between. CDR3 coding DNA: TGTGCCAGCAGCCTTTCGGACAGCTACGAGCAGTACTTC. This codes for CASSLSDSYEQYF.

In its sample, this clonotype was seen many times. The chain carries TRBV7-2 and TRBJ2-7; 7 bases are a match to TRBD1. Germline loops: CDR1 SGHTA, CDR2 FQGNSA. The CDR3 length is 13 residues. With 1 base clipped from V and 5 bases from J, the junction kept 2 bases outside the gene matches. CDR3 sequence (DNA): TGTGCCAGCAGCTTAGGACAGGGTCACGAGCAGTACGTC. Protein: CASSLGQGHEQYV.

Here the CDR3 DNA reads TGCAGCGTTGAAGCCCTACTCAAGCGGGGGGGCCTTGCCGAGCAGTACTTC. Residues: CSVEALLKRGGLAEQYF. The chain links TRBV29-1 to TRBJ2-7, with 10 bases that match TRBD2. CDR3 length: 17 residues. Trimming took 1 base from V and 6 from J; bases not matched to a gene: 15. Looked up from germline, CDR1 is SQVTM and CDR2 is ANQGSEA.

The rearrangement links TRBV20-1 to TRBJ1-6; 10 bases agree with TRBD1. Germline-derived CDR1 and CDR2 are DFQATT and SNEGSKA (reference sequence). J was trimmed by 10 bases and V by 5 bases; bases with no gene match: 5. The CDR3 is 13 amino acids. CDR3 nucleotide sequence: TGCAGTGCTGGGGGGACAGGGGCCTCACCCCTCCACTTT. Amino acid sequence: CSAGGTGASPLHF.

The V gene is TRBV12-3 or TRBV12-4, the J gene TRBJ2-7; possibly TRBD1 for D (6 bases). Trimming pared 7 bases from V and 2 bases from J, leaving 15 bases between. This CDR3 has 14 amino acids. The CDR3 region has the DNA TGTGCCAGCACCCTGGGGGACACCACCTACGAGCAGTACTTC. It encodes CASTLGDTTYEQYF.

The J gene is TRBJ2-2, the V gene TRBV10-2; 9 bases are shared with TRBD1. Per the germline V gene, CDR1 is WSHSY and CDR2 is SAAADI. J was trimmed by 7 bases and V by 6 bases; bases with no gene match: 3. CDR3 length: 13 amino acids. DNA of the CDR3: TGCGCCAGCAGGGACAGGGGTGACGGGGAGCTGTTTTTT. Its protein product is CASRDRGDGELFF.

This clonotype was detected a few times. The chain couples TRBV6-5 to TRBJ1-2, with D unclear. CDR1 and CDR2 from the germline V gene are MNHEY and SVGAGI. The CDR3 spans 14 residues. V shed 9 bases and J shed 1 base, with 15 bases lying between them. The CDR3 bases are TGTGCCAGTAGAGTGCTGGGCATTAACTATGGCTACACCTTC. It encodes CASRVLGINYGYTF.